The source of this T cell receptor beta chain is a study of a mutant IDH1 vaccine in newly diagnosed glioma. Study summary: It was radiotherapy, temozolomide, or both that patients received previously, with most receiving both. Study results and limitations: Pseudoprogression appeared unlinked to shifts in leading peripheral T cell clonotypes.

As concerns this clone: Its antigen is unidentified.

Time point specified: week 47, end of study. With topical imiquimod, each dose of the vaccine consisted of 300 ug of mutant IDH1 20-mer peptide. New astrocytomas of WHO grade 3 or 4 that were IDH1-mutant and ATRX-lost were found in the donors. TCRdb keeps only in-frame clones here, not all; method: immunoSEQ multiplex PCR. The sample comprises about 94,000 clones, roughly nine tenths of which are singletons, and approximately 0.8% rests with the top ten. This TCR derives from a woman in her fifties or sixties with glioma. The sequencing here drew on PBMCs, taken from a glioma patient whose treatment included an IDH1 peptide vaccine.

Written as DNA, the CDR3 is TGTGCCAGCAGCAAAGTGAGGGCCTTATTAGCCAAAAACATTCAGTACTTC. Translated, it gives CASSKVRALLAKNIQYF. The V gene is TRBV21-1, the J gene TRBJ2-4; the table's D call, TRBD2, has no DNA check behind it. TRBV21-1 is a listed pseudogene. The CDR3 consists of 17 residues.